A selection of T cell receptor beta chains follows, all from one sample in a study of shared clonotypes between healthy human individuals. This table comes from immunoSEQ multiplex PCR, and its TCRdb copy is limited to in-frame clones, with some not included. The sample yields about 2.4 million clones, around nine tenths seen once. The material sequenced was naive CD4+ T cells sorted from blood. All receptors derive from a man aged 18 to 29 in good health. CDR3s include the opening cysteine and the closing phenylalanine or tryptophan. D genes are given only for firm matches. Clone sizes are given selectively: once, few, many, or a class where the clone is expanded.

j_gene | abundance | d_gene | v_gene | CDR3aa | CDR3nt
TRBJ2-1 | once | TRBD2 | TRBV19 | CASSTSSGRWQALAYNEQFF | TGTGCCAGTAGTACCTCTAGCGGGAGGTGGCAGGCACTTGCCTACAATGAGCAGTTCTTC
TRBJ1-4 | - | TRBD1 | TRBV5-1 | CASSRKPTGAVATNEKLFF | TGCGCCAGCAGCAGAAAACCGACAGGGGCGGTCGCAACTAATGAAAAACTGTTTTTT
TRBJ1-5 | - | - | TRBV10-2 | CASSDSSSNQPQHF | TGCGCCAGCAGTGATAGTTCTAGCAATCAGCCCCAGCATTTT
TRBJ1-5 | - | - | TRBV2 | CASSDESGIRNQPQHF | TGTGCCAGCAGTGATGAGTCAGGGATTAGAAATCAGCCCCAGCATTTT
TRBJ2-7 | - | - | TRBV4-3 | CASSQVEGSYEQYF | TGCGCCAGCAGCCAAGTGGAGGGCTCCTACGAGCAGTACTTC
TRBJ2-3 | - | TRBD2 | TRBV7-2 | CASSLGISGGNVRTDTQYF | TGTGCCAGCAGCTTAGGGATTAGCGGGGGGAACGTTCGCACAGATACGCAGTATTTT
TRBJ2-2 | once | - | TRBV14 | CASSEGNTGELFF | TGTGCCAGCAGCGAAGGGAACACCGGGGAGCTGTTTTTT
TRBJ1-6 | few | - | TRBV4-1 | CASSQDRVTNSPLHF | TGCGCCAGCAGCCAAGACAGGGTGACTAATTCACCCCTCCACTTT
TRBJ1-4 | few | - | TRBV18 | CASSLWRGTNEKLFF | TGTGCCAGCTCACTATGGAGGGGGACTAATGAAAAACTGTTTTTT
TRBJ1-1 | - | - | TRBV7-9 | CASSLDWGNTEAFF | TGTGCCAGCAGCTTAGATTGGGGGAATACTGAAGCTTTCTTT
TRBJ2-7 | - | TRBD1 | TRBV7-9 | CASSLDRGIHEQYF | TGTGCCAGCAGCTTGGACAGGGGAATACACGAGCAGTACTTC
TRBJ1-2 | - | - | TRBV6-5 | CASSQYREGYGYTF | TGTGCCAGCAGTCAGTACAGGGAGGGGTATGGCTACACCTTC
TRBJ2-3 | - | - | TRBV19 | CASRRGGDTQYF | TGTGCCAGTAGGAGGGGTGGAGATACGCAGTATTTT
TRBJ1-5 | - | TRBD1 | TRBV10-2 | CASRGTGGNQPQHF | TGCGCCAGCAGGGGGACAGGGGGCAATCAGCCCCAGCATTTT
TRBJ2-5 | - | - | TRBV5-1 | CASSLGAGETQYF | TGCGCCAGCAGCTTGGGCGCAGGAGAGACCCAGTACTTC
TRBJ1-5 | - | TRBD1 | TRBV19 | CASSGQGAFNQPQHF | TGTGCCAGTAGTGGACAGGGGGCATTCAATCAGCCCCAGCATTTT
TRBJ2-3 | - | TRBD1 | TRBV6-6 | CASSPARDRGTDTQYF | TGTGCCAGCAGTCCGGCCCGGGACAGGGGCACAGATACGCAGTATTTT
TRBJ1-1 | - | - | TRBV7-9 | CASSFLGEMNTEAFF | TGTGCCAGCAGCTTCCTGGGAGAAATGAACACTGAAGCTTTCTTT
TRBJ2-3 | once | TRBD1 | TRBV5-4 | CASSGGTGRTDTQYF | TGTGCCAGCAGCGGCGGGACAGGAAGGACAGATACGCAGTATTTT
TRBJ2-3 | - | - | TRBV5-1 | CASSGQGTDTQYF | TGCGCCAGCAGCGGCCAGGGGACAGATACGCAGTATTTT
TRBJ1-1 | - | TRBD1 | TRBV5-1 | CASSPNTGVNTEAFF | TGCGCCAGCAGCCCCAATACAGGGGTTAACACTGAAGCTTTCTTT
TRBJ2-7 | - | - | TRBV23-1 | CASSQGDGISYEQYF | TGCGCCAGCAGTCAGGGGGACGGTATCTCCTACGAGCAGTACTTC
TRBJ2-7 | - | - | TRBV7-2 | CASSFGGGSSYEQYF | TGTGCCAGCAGCTTCGGGGGAGGAAGCTCCTACGAGCAGTACTTC
TRBJ2-5 | - | TRBD2 | TRBV6-6 | CAEAGGPVETQYF | TGTGCCGAAGCGGGGGGGCCGGTAGAGACCCAGTACTTC
TRBJ2-1 | - | TRBD2 | TRBV11-2 | CASSLGGAGNNEQFF | TGTGCCAGCAGCTTAGGCGGAGCGGGAAACAATGAGCAGTTCTTC
TRBJ2-1 | - | - | TRBV19 | CASSLRGLADYNEQFF | TGTGCCAGTAGTTTACGGGGGCTAGCGGATTACAATGAGCAGTTCTTC
TRBJ2-6 | - | - | TRBV14 | CASSQGAGLEVLTF | TGTGCCAGCAGCCAAGGGGCAGGCCTGGAAGTCCTGACTTTC
TRBJ1-1 | - | - | TRBV19 | CASSRGSETEAFF | TGTGCCAGTTCCCGGGGGAGCGAGACTGAAGCTTTCTTT
TRBJ2-1 | - | TRBD1 | TRBV28 | CASNGQVYEQFF | TGTGCCAGCAATGGACAGGTCTATGAGCAGTTCTTC
TRBJ2-7 | - | - | TRBV30 | CAWSSANSYEQYF | TGTGCCTGGTCTAGCGCCAACTCCTACGAGCAGTACTTC
TRBJ1-5 | - | - | TRBV6-6 | CASSGGNQPQHF | TGTGCCAGCAGCGGAGGGAATCAGCCCCAGCATTTT
TRBJ1-6 | - | TRBD1 | TRBV10-3 | CAIRTGTGEASPLHF | TGTGCCATCAGAACCGGGACAGGCGAAGCTTCACCCCTCCACTTT
TRBJ2-5 | - | - | TRBV19 | CASSISTARETQYF | TGTGCCAGTAGTATTTCGACAGCGAGGGAGACCCAGTACTTC
TRBJ2-2 | once | - | TRBV7-9 | CASSHNTGELFF | TGTGCCAGCAGCCATAATACCGGGGAGCTGTTTTTT
TRBJ1-1 | once | - | TRBV5-1 | CASSLQEYTEAFF | TGCGCCAGCAGCTTGCAAGAGTACACTGAAGCTTTCTTT
TRBJ2-2 | - | - | TRBV5-1 | CASSFRTANTGELFF | TGCGCCAGCAGCTTCCGGACGGCGAACACCGGGGAGCTGTTTTTT
TRBJ1-4 | - | TRBD1 | TRBV30 | CAWGGQGIYEKLFF | TGTGCCTGGGGGGGACAGGGAATTTATGAAAAACTGTTTTTT
TRBJ1-3 | - | - | TRBV30 | CAWSAGYSGNTIYF | TGTGCCTGGAGCGCAGGCTACTCTGGAAACACCATATATTTT
TRBJ1-1 | - | TRBD1 | TRBV7-6 | CASSGQGRVTNTEAFF | TGTGCCAGCAGCGGACAGGGGAGGGTCACGAACACTGAAGCTTTCTTT
TRBJ1-2 | once | - | TRBV29-1 | CSVELAGGYTF | TGCAGCGTTGAGTTGGCAGGTGGCTACACCTTC
TRBJ2-2 | - | - | TRBV15 | CATSRLDRNTGELFF | TGTGCCACCAGCAGATTGGACAGAAACACCGGGGAGCTGTTTTTT